This T cell receptor beta chain was sequenced in a study of shared clonotypes between healthy human individuals. Ten immunoSEQ deep assay plates were used to sequence unsorted PBMC DNA. Clones were sequenced by immunoSEQ multiplex PCR, and TCRdb holds only the in-frame ones, with some missing. The sample gives approximately 470,000 clones, around 73% of which show up once; about 11% is in the top ten. Germline-derived CDR1 and CDR2 are SGHRS and YFSETQ. Trimming pared 3 bases from V and 7 bases from J, leaving 17 bases between. The CDR3 spans 14 residues. The V and J genes are TRBV5-1 and TRBJ2-7; no firm D call. What was sequenced was PBMCs. This receptor was identified in a woman aged 40-49 years in good health. Some clones in this sample may be carry-over from other donors' samples. As DNA, the CDR3 is TGCGCCAGCAGCTACCCCTCCCCGGCCCGGGAGCAGTACTTC. Amino acid sequence: CASSYPSPAREQYF.